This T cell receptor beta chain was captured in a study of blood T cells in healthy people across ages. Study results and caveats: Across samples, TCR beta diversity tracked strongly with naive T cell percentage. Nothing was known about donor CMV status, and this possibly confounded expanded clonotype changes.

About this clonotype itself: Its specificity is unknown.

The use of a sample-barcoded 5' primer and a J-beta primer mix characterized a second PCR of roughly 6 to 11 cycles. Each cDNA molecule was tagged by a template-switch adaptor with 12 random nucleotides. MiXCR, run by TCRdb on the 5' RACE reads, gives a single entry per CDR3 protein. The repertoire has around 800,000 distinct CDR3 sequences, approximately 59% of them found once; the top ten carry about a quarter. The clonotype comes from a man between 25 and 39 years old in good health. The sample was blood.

The CDR3 region is CASSGVGYNEQFF. DNA of the CDR3: TGTGCCAGCAGTGGGGTCGGGTACAATGAGCAGTTCTTC. The V gene is TRBV6-6, the J gene TRBJ2-1; D not certain. Germline V gene data show CDR1 as MNHNY and CDR2 as SVGAGI (reference sequence). The ends were cut back, 5 bases at V and 4 bases at J, with 9 bases in the middle. The CDR3 runs 13 residues.